These T cell receptor beta chains were read from a single sample in a study of T cell repertoires in cytomegalovirus infection. TCRdb redid the calling of the reads with MiXCR, one entry per CDR3 protein. The table has almost 550,000 distinct CDR3 sequences, about 15% seen once. The sample taken for sequencing was CD8+ T cells from PBMCs. These receptors came from a human donor in good health (CMV status not recorded). Some clones in this sample may be carry-over from other donors' samples. Both conserved end residues are part of each CDR3. The D gene is left open where the match is weak. Only part of the rows carry a size: once, few, many, or a class if the clone is expanded.

TRBV27	18	-	-	TRBJ2-1	TGTGCCAGCAGTTCGGGTAGGGGCTTGGAGGTTTTGTACAATGAGCAGTTCTTC	CASSSGRGLEVLYNEQFF
TRBV12-3/TRBV12-4	15	many	TRBD1	TRBJ1-1	TGTGCCAGCAGGCTAAGGGACAGGGGGAACACTGAAGCTTTCTTT	CASRLRDRGNTEAFF
TRBV7-3	14	many	-	TRBJ2-3	TGTGCCAGCAGCTTAGCTGGGTTCACAGATACGCAGTATTTT	CASSLAGFTDTQYF
TRBV7-8	14	many	-	TRBJ2-7	TGTGCCAGCAGCCCAGCAGGGTTAGTTGACGAGCAGTACTTC	CASSPAGLVDEQYF
TRBV6-5	15	many	-	TRBJ2-3	TGTGCCAGCACGAGAGGGAGTTCGGGTACAGATACGCAGTATTTT	CASTRGSSGTDTQYF
TRBV12-3/TRBV12-4	15	-	-	TRBJ1-2	TGTGCCAGCAGTGTTGACGGGTCCTATTGGTATGGCTACACCTTC	CASSVDGSYWYGYTF
TRBV19	17	many	-	TRBJ1-5	TGTGCCAGTAGCCCATTTTCGGCGTCCGGTTGGAGTCAGCCCCAGCATTTT	CASSPFSASGWSQPQHF
TRBV27	17	-	TRBD2	TRBJ2-1	TGTGCCAGCAGTTTATCGATAGTAGCGGGAGTTCTCTATGAGCAGTTCTTC	CASSLSIVAGVLYEQFF
TRBV7-6	15	many	TRBD2	TRBJ2-1	TGTGCCAGCAGCTATAGCGGGGGAGCTTACAATGAGCAGTTCTTC	CASSYSGGAYNEQFF
TRBV7-8	15	many	-	TRBJ2-1	TGTGCCAGCAGCTTAGTAGGGAGCTCCTACAATGAGCAGTTCTTC	CASSLVGSSYNEQFF
TRBV6-2/TRBV6-3	14	many	TRBD1	TRBJ1-2	TGTGCCAGCAGCAAGGGACAGATAAACTATGGCTACACCTTC	CASSKGQINYGYTF
TRBV7-9	15	many	TRBD1	TRBJ2-1	TGTGCCAGCAGTCCGTCGGGACAGAGCTACAATGAGCAGTTCTTC	CASSPSGQSYNEQFF
TRBV14	15	few	-	TRBJ2-1	TGTGCCAGCAGCCAAGTGGAGACACCTAACGATGAGCAGTTCTTC	CASSQVETPNDEQFF
TRBV6-6	16	many	-	TRBJ2-1	TGTGCCAGCAGTTCCCCACTTCCAAACGGGATCGGTGAGCAGTTCTTC	CASSSPLPNGIGEQFF
TRBV29-1	17	few	-	TRBJ2-1	TGCAGCGTCCGCCAATGGGGCGACCTTAGGGGGGACAATGAGCAGTTCTTC	CSVRQWGDLRGDNEQFF
TRBV7-9	14	many	TRBD1	TRBJ2-1	TGTGCCAGCAGCTCCCGGGACAGGGGCAATGAGCAGTTCTTC	CASSSRDRGNEQFF
TRBV2	14	few	TRBD1	TRBJ1-6	TGTGCCAGCAGAACGGGACAGATCAATTCACCCCTCCACTTT	CASRTGQINSPLHF
TRBV11-2	11	many	-	TRBJ2-1	TGTGCCAGCACTAACCCCGGTGAGCAGTTCTTC	CASTNPGEQFF
TRBV5-6	12	-	-	TRBJ2-7	TGTGCCAGCAGCCTAACCCTAGACGAGCAGTACTTC	CASSLTLDEQYF
TRBV12-3/TRBV12-4	14	many	-	TRBJ2-1	TGTGCCAGCAGTCCTGGTGGGACCTACAATGAGCAGTTCTTC	CASSPGGTYNEQFF
TRBV13	16	-	TRBD1	TRBJ1-1	TGTGCCAGCAGCCCGAGAGGGGACAGGGGGAACACTGAAGCTTTCTTT	CASSPRGDRGNTEAFF
TRBV20-1	14	many	TRBD2	TRBJ2-1	TGCAGTGCTAGTCCCGGGACTAGCGGGGAAGAGCAGTTCTTC	CSASPGTSGEEQFF
TRBV11-3	12	many	-	TRBJ2-3	TGTGCCAGCAGCTTACGCTCGGATACGCAGTATTTT	CASSLRSDTQYF
TRBV6-1	15	few	-	TRBJ2-7	TGTGCCAGCCCCCCACCGGGACCCCCTGAGGACGAGCAGTACTTC	CASPPPGPPEDEQYF
TRBV7-9	15	many	-	TRBJ1-4	TGTGCCAGCAGCTTAAACGGGCCTGTTAATGAAAAACTGTTTTTT	CASSLNGPVNEKLFF
TRBV7-9	16	many	-	TRBJ1-3	TGTGCCAGCAGCGCCACGACGGAGGTGGGAGGAAACACCATATATTTT	CASSATTEVGGNTIYF
TRBV7-6	12	many	TRBD1	TRBJ2-1	TGTGCCAGCAGCGACAGGGGCGGTGAGCAGTTCTTC	CASSDRGGEQFF
TRBV5-5	16	-	-	TRBJ1-2	TGTGCCAGCAGCTTGGAGTTCGCAGGGGAAGACTATGGCTACACCTTC	CASSLEFAGEDYGYTF
TRBV6-2/TRBV6-3	13	-	TRBD1	TRBJ2-7	TGTGCCAGCAGTTACTCAAGGGGGCCGGAGCAGTACTTC	CASSYSRGPEQYF
TRBV7-9	15	many	TRBD1	TRBJ1-1	TGTGCCAGCAGCTACCAAGGGGGCGCGAACACTGAAGCTTTCTTT	CASSYQGGANTEAFF
TRBV10-3	18	-	-	TRBJ1-3	TGTGCCATCAGTGCAAAAACCCGGGACATCATCTCTGGAAACACCATATATTTT	CAISAKTRDIISGNTIYF
TRBV5-1	15	few	TRBD1	TRBJ1-2	TGCGCCAGCAGCGGACGGGACAGGGTCCCGTGGGGCTACACCTTC	CASSGRDRVPWGYTF
TRBV27	13	many	-	TRBJ2-7	TGTGCCAGCAGTTTTGGTAGCGTGAGGGAGCAGTACTTC	CASSFGSVREQYF
TRBV7-2	14	many	TRBD2	TRBJ2-7	TGTGCCAGCAGCCAGCGGGACTCCTCCTACGAGCAGTACTTC	CASSQRDSSYEQYF
TRBV6-2/TRBV6-3	17	many	-	TRBJ2-2	TGTGCCAGCAGTCCGAATTTGAGGACACTGAACACCGGGGAGCTGTTTTTT	CASSPNLRTLNTGELFF
TRBV6-5	15	-	TRBD1	TRBJ1-1	TGTGCCAGCAGTTACTCGGACAGGGGGAACACTGAAGCTTTCTTT	CASSYSDRGNTEAFF
TRBV7-9	14	-	-	TRBJ2-7	TGTGCCAGCAGCCTCGCCGGGAACTCCTACGAGCAGTACTTC	CASSLAGNSYEQYF
TRBV9	17	-	TRBD2	TRBJ2-1	TGTGCCAGCAGCGGATATGGGACTAGCGGGAGGGAGGATGAGCAGTTCTTC	CASSGYGTSGREDEQFF
TRBV5-6	12	few	-	TRBJ2-5	TGTGCCAGCAGCTTCCTCGGGGGGACCCAGTACTTC	CASSFLGGTQYF
TRBV4-1	12	-	-	TRBJ1-1	TGCGCCAGCAGCCCGGGACTCTCTGAAGCTTTCTTT	CASSPGLSEAFF
TRBV28	15	few	-	TRBJ2-7	TGTGCCAGCAGTCTATGGAGGCAGACCGCCTACGAGCAGTACTTC	CASSLWRQTAYEQYF
TRBV11-2	15	-	TRBD1	TRBJ2-7	TGTGCCAGCAGCTTAGGGACAGGTCCTATCTACGAGCAGTACTTC	CASSLGTGPIYEQYF
TRBV29-1	16	few	TRBD2	TRBJ2-3	TGCAGCTCAAAGGGCGGGGGGGTCCCAAGCACAGATACGCAGTATTTT	CSSKGGGVPSTDTQYF
TRBV30	15	-	-	TRBJ1-2	TGTGCCTGGAGTGTACATAGGGGCAGGGGATATGGCTACACCTTC	CAWSVHRGRGYGYTF
TRBV15	13	-	-	TRBJ1-5	TGTGCCACCAGCAGAGATAGGTCCCAGCCCCAGCATTTT	CATSRDRSQPQHF
TRBV12-3/TRBV12-4	12	-	-	TRBJ2-7	TGTGCCAGCAAAGGGGCAGCCTACGAGCAGTACTTC	CASKGAAYEQYF
TRBV6-5	17	few	TRBD1	TRBJ1-5	TGTGCCAGCAGTTCTGCAGGGGGCCAGGGGAGCAATCAGCCCCAGCATTTT	CASSSAGGQGSNQPQHF
TRBV3-1	15	-	TRBD2	TRBJ2-7	TGTGCCAGCAGCCAAGGCGGGACTAGTCCCCTCGAGCAGTACTTC	CASSQGGTSPLEQYF
TRBV27	14	-	TRBD1	TRBJ2-7	TGTGCCAGCAGGCCCAACAACAGGGGGCACGAGCAGTACTTC	CASRPNNRGHEQYF
TRBV11-2	15	many	TRBD2	TRBJ2-5	TGTGCCAGCAGCTTAGTAGCTAGCGGCCAAGAGACCCAGTACTTC	CASSLVASGQETQYF
TRBV27	14	-	-	TRBJ2-7	TGTGCCAGCAGTTTACTTGGGAGCTCCTACGATCAGTACTTC	CASSLLGSSYDQYF
TRBV6-5	15	many	TRBD2	TRBJ2-7	TGTGCCAGCAGTTACTCCCGTAGCGGGGGCTACGAGCAGTACTTC	CASSYSRSGGYEQYF
TRBV12-5	13	many	-	TRBJ2-6	TGTGCTAGTGGGCTTGAAGGGGCCAACGTCCTGACTTTC	CASGLEGANVLTF